These 15 T cell receptor beta chains originate from one sample sequenced in a study of T cells in Graves' hyperthyroidism and ophthalmopathy. Amplified TCR beta CDR3 regions came from RNA transcripts. First-round RT-PCR with HTBI primers amplified the TCR CDR3 region. One entry per CDR3 protein results from TCRdb running MiXCR on the multiplex PCR reads. The sample has around 700,000 distinct CDR3 sequences, 30% to 40% seen once; the top ten hold around a third. Sequenced sample: blood. Source of these receptors: a woman in her forties with Graves' hyperthyroidism.

This clonotype appeared many times. This chain joins TRBV6-6 and TRBJ1-6; TRBD1 aligns across 7 bases. The CDR3 consists of 15 residues. V was clipped by 8 bases and J by 10 bases; unmatched bases: 14. Germline values: CDR1 MNHNY, CDR2 SVGAGI (reference sequence). The DNA of the CDR3 is TGTGCCAGCGCTTACCACAGGGGAGTAGAATCACCCCTCCACTTT. Translation gives CASAYHRGVESPLHF.

The chain has TRBV2 and TRBJ1-4; D perhaps matches TRBD1 (5 bases). CDR3 length equals 13 residues. CDR1 SNHLY and CDR2 FYNNEI come from the germline V gene. Trimming removed 7 bases at V and 6 bases at J, with 12 bases between. CDR3 sequence (DNA): TGTGCCAGCAATCTAGCGGGGCATGAAAAACTGTTTTTT. It is translated as CASNLAGHEKLFF.

This clonotype was picked up many times. The chain has TRBV5-5 and TRBJ2-5; 9 bases are shared with TRBD1. Germline V gene lookup returns CDR1 SGHKS and CDR2 YYEKEE (reference sequence). CDR3 length: 14 amino acids. V trimming: 3 bases; J trimming: 5 bases; junction bases outside the gene matches: 5. The CDR3 is CASSSMTGGETQYF. CDR3 in DNA: TGTGCCAGCAGCTCAATGACAGGGGGGGAGACCCAGTACTTC.

This clonotype was counted a few times. V gene TRBV5-1 combines with J gene TRBJ2-7; D gene unclear. The CDR3 totals 15 residues. V gave up 1 base and J gave up 7 bases, with 18 bases separating them. Germline V gene lookup returns CDR1 SGHRS and CDR2 YFSETQ. The CDR3 sequence: CASSLTSNAVQEQYF. The CDR3 DNA reads as TGCGCCAGCAGCTTGACGTCTAATGCTGTGCAAGAGCAGTACTTC.

This chain joins TRBV7-9 and TRBJ1-2; D might be TRBD1 (6 bases). The CDR3 loop spans 14 amino acids. Trimming removed 5 bases from V and 4 bases from J, with 14 bases in between. The germline gives CDR1 SEHNR, CDR2 FQNEAQ (reference sequence). This CDR3 reads CASSQAQGPYGYTF. The DNA for the CDR3 is TGTGCCAGCAGCCAAGCGCAGGGGCCCTATGGCTACACCTTC.

The chain joins TRBV25-1 to TRBJ2-7; D perhaps matches TRBD1 (6 bases). Germline assignment: CDR1 MGHDK and CDR2 SYGVNS. Between the trimmed V and J ends, which lost 11 bases and 4 bases, there was a span of 27 bases. The CDR3 has 16 amino acids. The CDR3, as DNA: TGTGCCTGGAGTCGCAGCCGGGACATTGTCCGGTACGAGCAGTACTTC. It translates to CAWSRSRDIVRYEQYF.

As concerns this clonotype: A junction end diverges from the germline sequence, so it may reflect a read error. V and J are TRBV24-1 and TRBJ2-7, with TRBD2 as a possible D gene (6 bases). Germline V gene sequence: CDR1 KGHDR, CDR2 SFDVKD. CDR3 length: 13 residues. CDR3 region: CASSSGTPGEQYF. CDR3 coding DNA: TGTGCCAGCAGTTCCGGGACTCCGGGTGAGCAGTACTTC.

This chain links TRBV7-9 with TRBJ1-2; the match to TRBD1 covers 8 bases. Germline-derived CDR1 and CDR2 are SEHNR and FQNEAQ (reference sequence). V lost 4 bases and J lost 7; bases outside the gene matches: 8. The CDR3 loop spans 14 amino acids. The CDR3 DNA sequence: TGTGCCAGCAGCTCTCCCCAGGGGGCTTTTGGCTACACCTTC. This sequence encodes CASSSPQGAFGYTF. Variable domain in full (rest from reference TRBV7-9 and TRBJ1-2): DTGVSQNPRHKITKRGQNVTFRCDPISEHNRLYWYRQTLGQGPEFLTYFQNEAQLEKSRLLSDRFSAERPKGSFSTLEIQRTEQGDSAMYLCASSSPQGAFGYTFGSGTRLTVV.

V gene TRBV29-1 combines with J gene TRBJ2-3; D remains ambiguous. Germline V lookup: CDR1 SQVTM, CDR2 ANQGSEA. The CDR3 runs to 13 residues. V gave up 2 bases and J gave up 0 bases, with 6 bases separating them. This chain's CDR3 is CSVESSSTDTQYF. CDR3 bases: TGCAGCGTTGAATCGTCCAGCACAGATACGCAGTATTTT.

This clonotype was counted ten times or more. This rearrangement joins TRBV7-2 to TRBJ2-7; D is ambiguous. The V end was cut by 5 bases, the J end by 3 bases, with 8 bases between. CDR1 SGHTA and CDR2 FQGNSA come from the germline V gene. This CDR3 contains 12 residues. The CDR3 loop reads CASSNGIYEQYF. CDR3 DNA: TGTGCCAGCAGCAACGGAATCTACGAGCAGTACTTC.

The CDR3 loop is CASSLGVGGSLFTEAFF. Written as DNA, the CDR3 is TGTGCCAGCAGCTTGGGGGTCGGCGGATCCCTATTCACTGAAGCTTTCTTT. The rearrangement links TRBV5-4 to TRBJ1-1; D is ambiguous. CDR3 length equals 17 residues. Trimming removed 0 bases from V and 4 bases from J, with 19 bases in between. Germline lookup yields CDR1 SGHNT and CDR2 YYREEE (reference sequence). The full variable domain, rest sourced from reference TRBV5-4 and TRBJ1-1, is ETGVTQSPTHLIKTRGQQVTLRCSSQSGHNTVSWYQQALGQGPQFIFQYYREEENGRGNFPPRFSGLQFPNYSSELNVNALELDDSALYLCASSLGVGGSLFTEAFFGQGTRLTVV.

This chain connects TRBV25-1 to TRBJ2-5; D may be TRBD2 (6 bases). Trimming left V 6 bases short and J 2 bases short, with 22 bases between. Germline V gene sequence: CDR1 MGHDK, CDR2 SYGVNS. This CDR3 has 17 residues. The CDR3: CASRETPGLRPQETQYF. The CDR3 nucleotides read TGTGCCAGCAGGGAGACGCCGGGACTGAGACCTCAAGAGACCCAGTACTTC. Based on the CDR3 plus reference TRBV25-1 and TRBJ2-5, the full variable domain is EADIYQTPRYLVIGTGKKITLECSQTMGHDKMYWYQQDPGMELHLIHYSYGVNSTEKGDLSSESTVSRIRTEHFPLTLESARPSHTSQYLCASRETPGLRPQETQYFGPGTRLLVL.

This clonotype was counted only a few times. This chain joins TRBV10-1 and TRBJ1-6; D may be TRBD1 (6 bases). Trimming took off 7 bases at V and 3 bases at J, with 13 bases between the two ends. This CDR3 comprises 15 residues. Germline values: CDR1 WNHNN, CDR2 SYGVQD (reference sequence). CDR3 in amino acids: CASIDRDNYNSPLHF. CDR3 DNA sequence: TGCGCCAGCATTGACCGGGACAACTATAATTCACCCCTCCACTTT.

In its sample, this clonotype was seen many times. The CDR3 spells CASSYGVAGANVLTF. CDR3 nucleotides: TGTGCCAGCAGCTATGGAGTAGCTGGGGCCAACGTCCTGACTTTC. This chain joins TRBV5-8 and TRBJ2-6; D not resolved. V lost 3 bases and J lost 2, with 9 bases in between. The CDR3 is 15 amino acids. Germline lookup yields CDR1 SGHTS and CDR2 YDEGEE.

Regarding this clonotype: This may stem from a read error, because a much larger clone lies one nucleotide away. The conserved final phenylalanine or tryptophan is absent from the CDR3, which likely points to a read error. The J gene is TRBJ1-1, the V gene TRBV7-6, with a tentative D call TRBD1 (5 bases). Germline lookup yields CDR1 SGHVS and CDR2 FNYEAQ. The CDR3 runs 12 residues. V gave up 10 bases and J gave up 6 bases, with 15 bases separating them. This CDR3 is CATGWMSAEAFV. DNA of the CDR3: TGTGCCACAGGGTGGATGTCGGCTGAAGCTTTCGTT.